The 29 T cell receptor beta chains given below trace back to one sample, sequenced in a study of T cell responses to AZD1222 COVID-19 vaccine. The protocol was immunoSEQ multiplex PCR, while the TCRdb copy is restricted to in-frame clones and leaves out a portion. The sample lists about 60,000 clones; roughly 80% were seen once. This specimen was peripheral blood, taken 28 days after the second AZD1222 dose. These receptors came from an adult who received the AZD1222 COVID-19 vaccine.

This chain uses TRBV7-2 with TRBJ2-7; possible D gene TRBD2, 5 bases. Per the germline V gene, CDR1 is SGHTA and CDR2 is FQGNSA. V gave up 5 bases and J gave up 0 bases, with 20 bases separating them. The CDR3 spans 17 residues. CDR3 loop: CASSPAKRGPLSYEQYF. CDR3 nucleotide sequence: TGTGCCAGCAGCCCCGCTAAGAGAGGGCCCCTCTCCTACGAGCAGTACTTC. Filled out from reference TRBV7-2 and TRBJ2-7, the complete variable domain reads GAGVSQSPSNKVTEKGKDVELRCDPISGHTALYWYRQSLGQGLEFLIYFQGNSAPDKSGLPSDRFSAERTGGSVSTLTIQRTQQEDSAVYLCASSPAKRGPLSYEQYFGPGTRLTVT.

The V gene is TRBV19, the J gene TRBJ2-5; 7 bases align to TRBD1. This CDR3 contains 15 residues. V lost 3 bases and J lost 4; bases outside the gene matches: 8. Germline CDR1 reads LNHDA; CDR2 reads SQIVND (reference sequence). The CDR3 loop reads CASSINRGSGETQYF. For the CDR3, the DNA is TGTGCCAGTAGTATTAACAGGGGTTCGGGAGAGACCCAGTACTTC.

V gene TRBV10-2 combines with J gene TRBJ1-1; D unclear. Trimming pared 3 bases from V and 0 bases from J, leaving 11 bases between. Germline V gives CDR1 WSHSY, CDR2 SAAADI. The CDR3 loop spans 15 amino acids. The CDR3 reads CASSDSENMNTEAFF. The DNA for the CDR3 is TGCGCCAGCAGTGATTCAGAGAACATGAACACTGAAGCTTTCTTT.

This chain connects TRBV7-9 to TRBJ2-1, with 10 positions matching TRBD2. The CDR3 covers 15 residues. Germline V gives CDR1 SEHNR, CDR2 FQNEAQ (reference sequence). J gave up 7 bases and V 1 base, and 4 bases lay outside the gene matches. The CDR3 region has the DNA TGTGCCAGCAGCTTAGTCAGCGGGGGGGCAAATGAGCAGTTCTTC. As protein: CASSLVSGGANEQFF.

The gene calls are TRBV7-2 and TRBJ2-7, with TRBD2 as a possible D gene (6 bases). Germline CDR1 is SGHTA and CDR2 is FQGNSA. This CDR3 has 14 residues. Between the trimmed V and J ends, which lost 5 bases and 2 bases, there was a span of 13 bases. The CDR3 sequence is CASSPRDLPYEQYF. CDR3 DNA sequence: TGTGCCAGCAGCCCTCGGGACTTACCCTACGAGCAGTACTTC.

In DNA form, the CDR3 reads TGTGCCAGCAGCCGCGGACAGGACCAAGAGACCCAGTACTTC. Translation gives CASSRGQDQETQYF. The J gene is TRBJ2-5, the V gene TRBV6-2 or TRBV6-3, with 7 bases matching TRBD1. Germline CDR1 reads MNHEY; CDR2 reads SVGEGT. The CDR3 consists of 14 residues. V trimming: 6 bases; J trimming: 0 bases; junction bases outside the gene matches: 4.

The chain employs TRBV18 and TRBJ2-1, with TRBD2 matching 13 bases. Trimming at V came to 3 bases and at J to 12 bases, leaving 14 bases not matched to a gene. The CDR3 has 17 amino acids. In germline, CDR1 is KGHSH, CDR2 LQKENI. The CDR3 DNA sequence: TGTGCCAGCTCACCCTCTTCGGGACTAGCGGGGTATATAGGGCAGTTCTTC. Its protein is CASSPSSGLAGYIGQFF. Drawing the rest from reference TRBV18 and TRBJ2-1, the complete variable domain is NAGVMQNPRHLVRRRGQEARLRCSPMKGHSHVYWYRQLPEEGLKFMVYLQKENIIDESGMPKERFSAEFPKEGPSILRIQQVVRGDSAAYFCASSPSSGLAGYIGQFFGPGTRLTVL.

Only a few counts were recorded for this clone. The CDR3 sequence: CASRLQGNLFYGYTF. The CDR3 DNA reads TGTGCCAGCAGACTACAGGGGAACCTTTTCTATGGCTACACCTTC. This rearrangement joins TRBV5-6 to TRBJ1-2; 7 bases match TRBD1. The CDR3 is 15 residues long. The junction had 11 bases not matched to a gene; V was cut back by 5 bases and J by 4 bases. Germline CDR1 and CDR2: SGHDT and YYEEEE. The full variable domain, rest sourced from reference TRBV5-6 and TRBJ1-2, is DAGVTQSPTHLIKTRGQQVTLRCSPKSGHDTVSWYQQALGQGPQFIFQYYEEEERQRGNFPDRFSGHQFPNYSSELNVNALLLGDSALYLCASRLQGNLFYGYTFGSGTRLTVV.

The gene calls are TRBV7-3 and TRBJ1-1; D may be TRBD1 (6 bases). Trimming took 1 base from V and 6 from J, leaving 12 bases between them. Per germline, CDR1 SGHTA and CDR2 FQGTGA. The CDR3 contains 14 residues. CDR3 bases: TGTGCCAGCAGCTTAAAGGGGGAAGGCCCTGAAGCTTTCTTT. Protein: CASSLKGEGPEAFF.

The gene calls are TRBV11-3 and TRBJ1-1; 10 bases map to TRBD1. Trimming removed 3 bases from V and 3 bases from J; junction bases left unmatched: 1. CDR1 and CDR2 (germline): SGHNT, YENEEA. The CDR3 consists of 14 residues. The CDR3 nucleotides are TGTGCCAGCAGCTTCGGACAGGGGGACACTGAAGCTTTCTTT. Its protein product is CASSFGQGDTEAFF.

The chain carries TRBV7-9 and TRBJ1-2; D is undetermined. Looked up from germline, CDR1 is SEHNR and CDR2 is FQNEAQ (reference sequence). Trimming cost V 2 bases and J 11 bases, with 18 bases left between them. The CDR3 is 14 residues long. The DNA for the CDR3 is TGTGCCAGCAGCTTATCAGGAACGGAGGGCCGGTACACCTTC. As protein: CASSLSGTEGRYTF. Full variable domain (outside the CDR3, taken from reference TRBV7-9 and TRBJ1-2): DTGVSQNPRHKITKRGQNVTFRCDPISEHNRLYWYRQTLGQGPEFLTYFQNEAQLEKSRLLSDRFSAERPKGSFSTLEIQRTEQGDSAMYLCASSLSGTEGRYTFGSGTRLTVV.

J is TRBJ1-2 and V is TRBV19; D gene ambiguous. CDR3 length equals 14 residues. Germline-derived CDR1 and CDR2 are LNHDA and SQIVND (reference sequence). V dropped 2 bases and J dropped 7 bases, with 14 bases sitting between them. The DNA of the CDR3 is TGTGCCAGTAGTATATCGGAGGTTTTAGGTGGCTACACCTTC. It codes for CASSISEVLGGYTF.

This chain connects TRBV3-1 (or the pseudogene TRBV3-2) to TRBJ1-5; 7 bases are shared with TRBD1. V lost 6 bases to trimming and J lost 7 bases; unmatched junction nucleotides: 9. CDR1 LGHDT and CDR2 YNNKEL come from the germline V gene (reference sequence). This CDR3 spans 14 amino acids. This CDR3 reads CASSPGQEFQPQHF. CDR3 sequence (DNA): TGTGCCAGCAGTCCCGGACAGGAATTCCAGCCCCAGCATTTT.

This rearrangement joins TRBV19 to TRBJ2-1; D may be TRBD1 (6 bases). V lost 4 bases, J lost 5 bases, and 9 bases lay in between. CDR1 is LNHDA, CDR2 SQIVND, per germline (reference sequence). This CDR3 has 13 residues. In DNA, the CDR3 is TGTGCCAGTAGTACTGGACAGAACAATGAGCAGTTCTTC. Translated, it gives CASSTGQNNEQFF.

The chain combines TRBV6-1 with TRBJ1-2, with a possible D match to TRBD1 (6 bases). Trimming shortened V by 1 base and J by 7 bases, and 10 bases separated the two germline ends. The germline V gene encodes CDR1 MNHNS and CDR2 SASEGT. The CDR3 contains 13 residues. CDR3 region: CASSEGAGVGYTF. CDR3 in DNA: TGTGCCAGCAGTGAAGGGGCAGGGGTTGGCTACACCTTC.

The chain is built from TRBV6-2 or TRBV6-3 and TRBJ1-5; D unclear. Per the germline V gene, CDR1 is MNHEY and CDR2 is SVGEGT. Trimming shortened V by 6 bases and J by 4 bases, and 16 bases separated the two germline ends. The CDR3 is 15 amino acids. CDR3 protein: CASSPRLGPNQPQHF. The CDR3 coding sequence is TGTGCCAGCAGCCCGCGCCTTGGCCCAAATCAGCCCCAGCATTTT.

The chain combines TRBV7-6 with TRBJ2-7; TRBD1 agrees at 7 bases. Trimming cost V 1 base and J 5 bases; bases outside gene matches: 8. Germline CDR1 is SGHVS and CDR2 is FNYEAQ. This CDR3 comprises 15 residues. CDR3 in amino acids: CASSLVGRGSHEQYF. CDR3 nucleotide sequence: TGTGCCAGCAGCTTAGTTGGCAGGGGGTCCCACGAGCAGTACTTC.

The chain has TRBV28 and TRBJ1-5, with 7 bases identical to TRBD1. J lost 5 bases, V lost 3 bases, and 4 bases had no gene match. This CDR3 has 14 amino acids. The germline V gene has CDR1 MDHEN and CDR2 SYDVKM. The CDR3 coding sequence is TGTGCCAGCAGTTTCGACAGGGAATATCAGCCCCAGCATTTT. Its translation: CASSFDREYQPQHF.

The chain is built from TRBV10-3 and TRBJ1-1; 7 positions match TRBD1. Trimming cost V 6 bases and J 5 bases; bases outside gene matches: 9. The CDR3 sequence is 14 residues long. From germline, CDR1 is ENHRY and CDR2 SYGVKD. The CDR3 DNA is TGTGCCATCAGGGTAGACAGGGTGAGGACTGAAGCTTTCTTT. Encoded protein: CAIRVDRVRTEAFF.

The chain joins TRBV19 to TRBJ1-5; D is possibly TRBD1 (5 bases). V dropped 7 bases and J dropped 5 bases, with 18 bases sitting between them. The germline V gene encodes CDR1 LNHDA and CDR2 SQIVND (reference sequence). The CDR3 spans 15 residues. The CDR3, as DNA: TGTGCCAGTACCTCGGTGAGGGGCGCTGATCAGCCCCAGCATTTT. Translated, it gives CASTSVRGADQPQHF.

This rearrangement joins TRBV14 to TRBJ2-2; the match to TRBD1 covers 7 bases. This CDR3 spans 17 amino acids. Germline V gene lookup returns CDR1 SGHDN and CDR2 FVKESK. V shed 0 bases and J 4 bases; nucleotides not matched to a gene: 8. Here the CDR3 reads CASSQDLGTAITGELFF. CDR3 coding DNA: TGTGCCAGCAGCCAAGATCTCGGGACAGCCATCACCGGGGAGCTGTTTTTT.

This chain uses TRBV5-4 with TRBJ2-5, with D uncertain. Trimming shortened V by 4 bases and J by 1 base, and 14 bases separated the two germline ends. Germline CDR1 and CDR2: SGHNT and YYREEE (reference sequence). This CDR3 comprises 15 residues. This CDR3 reads CASSRDVRSQETQYF. In DNA, the CDR3 is TGTGCCAGCAGCCGTGATGTGCGGTCCCAAGAGACCCAGTACTTC.

The gene calls are TRBV6-1 and TRBJ1-6; D is unclear. The CDR3 sequence is 16 residues long. V was clipped by 1 base and J by 0 bases, with 7 bases between them. Looked up from germline, CDR1 is MNHNS and CDR2 is SASEGT. The CDR3 DNA reads as TGTGCCAGCAGTGAAGATATGAGCTCCTATAATTCACCCCTCCACTTT. It translates to CASSEDMSSYNSPLHF.

The chain's CDR3 is CASSTEGQGGRGYTF. The DNA for the CDR3 is TGCGCCAGCAGCACAGAGGGACAGGGTGGCCGCGGCTACACCTTC. The gene calls are TRBV5-1 and TRBJ1-2; 9 nucleotides match TRBD1. V dropped 4 bases and J dropped 8; count of bases not matched to a gene: 12. The CDR3 has 15 amino acids. Germline V CDR1 and CDR2: SGHRS, YFSETQ.

This clone has a handful of counts. This rearrangement joins TRBV6-5 to TRBJ2-2; possibly TRBD2 for D (5 bases). This CDR3 comprises 13 residues. Trimming took 2 bases from V and 4 from J, leaving 5 bases between them. Looked up from germline, CDR1 is MNHEY and CDR2 is SVGAGI. DNA for the CDR3: TGTGCCAGCAGTTACCGGGGCACCGGGGAGCTGTTTTTT. It yields the protein CASSYRGTGELFF.

This sequence joins TRBV10-3 and TRBJ2-7, with D perhaps TRBD1 (5 bases). CDR1 is ENHRY and CDR2 is SYGVKD in the germline V gene. The CDR3 has 14 amino acids. Between the trimmed V and J ends, which lost 1 base and 5 bases, there was a span of 12 bases. The DNA of the CDR3 is TGTGCCATCAGTGAGTGGCAGGGAAAACACGAGCAGTACTTC. This translates into CAISEWQGKHEQYF.

The V and J genes are TRBV19 and TRBJ1-1, with D possibly being TRBD1 (5 bases). This CDR3 has 14 amino acids. The V end lost 3 bases, the J end lost 0 bases, and 8 bases lay between the germline ends. From germline, CDR1 is LNHDA and CDR2 SQIVND (reference sequence). CDR3 bases: TGTGCCAGTAGTATCGGGGGAGTGAACACTGAAGCTTTCTTT. Encoded protein: CASSIGGVNTEAFF.

The J gene is TRBJ1-3, the V gene TRBV6-2 or TRBV6-3; no definite D call. Germline CDR1 reads MNHEY; CDR2 reads SVGEGT. The CDR3 is 14 residues long. Trimming removed 5 bases from V and 7 bases from J, with 15 bases in between. CDR3 amino acids: CASSNQQTFNTIYF. The DNA for the CDR3 is TGTGCCAGCAGTAATCAACAGACGTTTAACACCATATATTTT.

CDR3 in amino acids: CASSQDMVKSLGNTIYF. The CDR3 region has the DNA TGCGCCAGCAGCCAAGACATGGTCAAATCCCTGGGAAACACCATATATTTT. The chain has TRBV4-3 and TRBJ1-3, with D hard to call. From germline, CDR1 is LGHNA and CDR2 YSLEER. Trimming shortened V by 0 bases and J by 4 bases, and 16 bases separated the two germline ends. This CDR3 contains 17 residues.